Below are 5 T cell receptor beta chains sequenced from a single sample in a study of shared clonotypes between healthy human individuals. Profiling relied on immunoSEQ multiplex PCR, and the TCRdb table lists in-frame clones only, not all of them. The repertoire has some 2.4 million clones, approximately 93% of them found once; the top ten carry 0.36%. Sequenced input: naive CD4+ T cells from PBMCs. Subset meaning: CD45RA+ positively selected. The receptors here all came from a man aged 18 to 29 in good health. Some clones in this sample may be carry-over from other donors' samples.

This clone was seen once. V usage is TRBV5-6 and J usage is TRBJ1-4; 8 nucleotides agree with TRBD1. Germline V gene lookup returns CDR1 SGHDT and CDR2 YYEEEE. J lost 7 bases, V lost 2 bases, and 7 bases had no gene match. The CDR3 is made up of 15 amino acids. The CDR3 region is CASSLQDRAVEKLFF. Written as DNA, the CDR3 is TGTGCCAGCAGCTTACAGGACAGGGCGGTTGAAAAACTGTTTTTT.

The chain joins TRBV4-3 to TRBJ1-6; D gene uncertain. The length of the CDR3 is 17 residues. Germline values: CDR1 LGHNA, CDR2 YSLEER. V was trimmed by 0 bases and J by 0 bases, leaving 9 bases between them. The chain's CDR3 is CASSQEPPSSYNSPLHF. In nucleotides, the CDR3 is TGCGCCAGCAGCCAAGAACCTCCGAGCTCCTATAATTCACCCCTCCACTTT.

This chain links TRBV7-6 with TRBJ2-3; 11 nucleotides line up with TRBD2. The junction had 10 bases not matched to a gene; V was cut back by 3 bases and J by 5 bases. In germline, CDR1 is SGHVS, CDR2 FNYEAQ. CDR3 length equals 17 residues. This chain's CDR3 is CASSLGLAVPVGDTQYF. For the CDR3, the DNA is TGTGCCAGCAGCTTGGGACTAGCGGTCCCCGTGGGAGATACGCAGTATTTT.

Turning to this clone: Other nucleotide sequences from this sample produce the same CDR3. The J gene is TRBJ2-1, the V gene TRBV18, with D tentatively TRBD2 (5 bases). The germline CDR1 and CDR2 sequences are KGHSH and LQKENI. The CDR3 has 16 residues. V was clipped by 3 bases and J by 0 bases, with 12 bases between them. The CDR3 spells CASSPLATSSYNEQFF. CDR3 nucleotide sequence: TGTGCCAGCTCACCTCTAGCTACTAGCTCCTACAATGAGCAGTTCTTC.

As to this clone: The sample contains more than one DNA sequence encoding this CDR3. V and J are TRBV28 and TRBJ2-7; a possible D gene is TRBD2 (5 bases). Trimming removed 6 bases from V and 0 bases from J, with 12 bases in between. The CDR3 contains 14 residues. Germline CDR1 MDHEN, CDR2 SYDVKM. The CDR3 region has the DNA TGTGCCAGCAGCCCCCCTCGGGGCTCCTACGAGCAGTACTTC. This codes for CASSPPRGSYEQYF. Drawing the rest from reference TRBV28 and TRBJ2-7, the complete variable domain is DVKVTQSSRYLVKRTGEKVFLECVQDMDHENMFWYRQDPGLGLRLIYFSYDVKMKEKGDIPEGYSVSREKKERFSLILESASTNQTSMYLCASSPPRGSYEQYFGPGTRLTVT.